Sequencing of this T cell receptor beta chain was carried out in a study of identical twins. Only healthy Caucasians were enrolled as donors. Template switching (which added a universal primer site) was used, and cDNA carried unique molecular identifiers. TCRdb ran MiXCR on the 5' RACE reads and lists one entry per CDR3 protein. The table shows approximately 230,000 distinct CDR3 sequences, with around 6.5% occurring only once. This CDR3 spans 15 amino acids. Germline CDR1 is GTSNPN and CDR2 is SVGIG (reference sequence). V dropped 3 bases and J dropped 10 bases, with 19 bases sitting between them. The same sample was also studied in work on T cells expressing NK-cell markers. That paper notes: Alpha-beta TCR T cells were the sole sorting target in several experiments, owing to an anti-gamma-delta TCR antibody. The CD3+CD56-NKG2C+ fraction of a handful of donors was likewise dominated by these clonotypes.

This chain uses TRBV30 with TRBJ1-6; D perhaps matches TRBD1 (6 bases). Sample: CD8+ T cells sorted from blood. This TCR came from a woman under 30 in good health. CDR3 nucleotide sequence: TGTGCCTGGAGAGCAACAGGGCTTTCTGGATCACCCCTCCACTTT. Translating it yields CAWRATGLSGSPLHF.